This TCR beta chain was captured in a study of shared clonotypes between healthy human individuals. Study background: Per donor, three plates held CD4 naive cells, three held CD4 memory, two held CD8 naive and one held CD8 memory.

Naive CD8 populations comprised CD45RO-negative cells positively selected for CCR7, excluding terminally differentiated effector memory CD45RA+ cells. The CDR3 runs to 15 residues. CDR1 and CDR2 from the germline V gene are GTSNPN and SVGIG (reference sequence). V lost 5 bases to trimming and J lost 1 base, with 15 bases between them. The protocol was immunoSEQ multiplex PCR, while the TCRdb copy is restricted to in-frame clones and leaves out a portion. The sample lists some 2 million clones; about 95% were seen once. The TCR originated in a man between 18 and 29 years old in good health. The sample was naive CD8+ T cells sorted from blood. The chain has TRBV30 and TRBJ1-5; D is possibly TRBD1 (5 bases). The CDR3 nucleotides read TGTGCCTGGGAACCAGGGAGTGCGAGCAATCAGCCCCAGCATTTT. It is translated as CAWEPGSASNQPQHF.